This TCR beta chain was sequenced for a study of T cell responses to AZD1222 COVID-19 vaccine. Study observations and caveats: Following two doses of AZD1222, Spike-specific TCR breadth and depth rose. Baseline serostatus was positive in only a handful of AZD1222 recipients.

Concerning this clone: Its target is unknown.

The method was immunoSEQ multiplex PCR; TCRdb's version includes in-frame clones alone and lacks a portion of them. Of 120,000 to 150,000 clones listed, roughly 88% are singletons. The CDR3 has 13 amino acids. V lost 2 bases, J lost 1 base, and 5 bases lay in between. Germline lookup yields CDR1 SGHTA and CDR2 FQGTGA. The sequencing here drew on peripheral blood, taken 28 days after the second dose of the MenACWY control vaccine. The chain carries TRBV7-3 and TRBJ1-1, with a weak D call TRBD1 (5 bases). The sequence was obtained from an adult who received the MenACWY meningococcal vaccine as a control. This CDR3 is CASSLQGNTEAFF. The CDR3 coding sequence is TGTGCCAGCAGCTTACAGGGGAACACTGAAGCTTTCTTT.